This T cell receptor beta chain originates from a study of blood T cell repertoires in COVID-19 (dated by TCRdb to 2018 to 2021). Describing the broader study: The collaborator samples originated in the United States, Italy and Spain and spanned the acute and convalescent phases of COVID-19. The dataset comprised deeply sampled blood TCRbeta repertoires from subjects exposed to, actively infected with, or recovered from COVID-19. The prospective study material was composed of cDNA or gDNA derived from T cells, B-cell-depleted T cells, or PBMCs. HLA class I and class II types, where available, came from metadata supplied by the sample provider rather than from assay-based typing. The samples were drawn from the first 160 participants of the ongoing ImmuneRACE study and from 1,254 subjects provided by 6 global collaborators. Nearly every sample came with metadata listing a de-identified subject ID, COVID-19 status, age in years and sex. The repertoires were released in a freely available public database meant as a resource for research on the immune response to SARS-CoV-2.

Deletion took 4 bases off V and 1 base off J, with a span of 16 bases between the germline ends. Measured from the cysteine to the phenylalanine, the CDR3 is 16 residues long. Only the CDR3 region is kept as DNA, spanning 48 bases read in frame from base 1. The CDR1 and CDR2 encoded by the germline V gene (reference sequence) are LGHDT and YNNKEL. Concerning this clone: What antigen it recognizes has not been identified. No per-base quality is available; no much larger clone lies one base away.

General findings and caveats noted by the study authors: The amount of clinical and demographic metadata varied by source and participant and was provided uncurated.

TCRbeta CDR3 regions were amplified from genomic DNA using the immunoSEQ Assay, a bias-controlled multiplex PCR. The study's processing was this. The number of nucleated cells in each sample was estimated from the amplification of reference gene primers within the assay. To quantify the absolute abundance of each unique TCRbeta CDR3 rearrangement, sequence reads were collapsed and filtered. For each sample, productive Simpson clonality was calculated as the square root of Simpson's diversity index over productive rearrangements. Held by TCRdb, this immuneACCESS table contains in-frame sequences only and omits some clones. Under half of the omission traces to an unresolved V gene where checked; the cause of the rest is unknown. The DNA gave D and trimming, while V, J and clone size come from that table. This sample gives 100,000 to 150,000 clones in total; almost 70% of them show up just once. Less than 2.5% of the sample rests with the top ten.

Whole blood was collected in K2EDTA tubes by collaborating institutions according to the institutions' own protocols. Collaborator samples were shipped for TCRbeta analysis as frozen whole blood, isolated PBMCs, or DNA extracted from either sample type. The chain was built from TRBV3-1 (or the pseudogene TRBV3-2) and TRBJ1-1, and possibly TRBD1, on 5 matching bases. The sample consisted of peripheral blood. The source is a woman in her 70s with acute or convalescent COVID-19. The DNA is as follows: TGTGCCAGCAGCCGGAACCCAGGGAATAAGAACACTGAAGCTTTCTTT. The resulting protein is CASSRNPGNKNTEAFF.